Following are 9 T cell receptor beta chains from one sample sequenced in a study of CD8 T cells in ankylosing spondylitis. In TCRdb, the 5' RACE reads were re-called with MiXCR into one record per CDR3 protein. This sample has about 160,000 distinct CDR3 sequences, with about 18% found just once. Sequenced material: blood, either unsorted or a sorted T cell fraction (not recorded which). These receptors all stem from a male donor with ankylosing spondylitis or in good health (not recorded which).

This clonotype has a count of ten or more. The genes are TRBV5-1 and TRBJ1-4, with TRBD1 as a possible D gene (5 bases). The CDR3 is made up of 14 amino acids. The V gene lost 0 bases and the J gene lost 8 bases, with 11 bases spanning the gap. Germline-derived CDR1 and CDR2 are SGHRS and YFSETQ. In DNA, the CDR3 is TGCGCCAGCAGCTTGGAGGGGATGGGCGAAAAACTGTTTTTT. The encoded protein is CASSLEGMGEKLFF.

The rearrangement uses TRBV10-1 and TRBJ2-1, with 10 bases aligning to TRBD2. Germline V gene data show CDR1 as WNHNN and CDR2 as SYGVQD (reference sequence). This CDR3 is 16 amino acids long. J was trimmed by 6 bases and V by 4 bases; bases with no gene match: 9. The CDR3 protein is CASSGLAGDVINEQFF. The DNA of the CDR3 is TGCGCCAGCAGTGGGCTAGCGGGAGACGTTATCAATGAGCAGTTCTTC.

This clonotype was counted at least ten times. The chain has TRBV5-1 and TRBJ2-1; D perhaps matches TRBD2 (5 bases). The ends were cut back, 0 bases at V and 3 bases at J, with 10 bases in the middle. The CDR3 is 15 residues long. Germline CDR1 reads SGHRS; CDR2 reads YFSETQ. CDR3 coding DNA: TGCGCCAGCAGCTTGGTTAGCGAGATCTACAATGAGCAGTTCTTC. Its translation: CASSLVSEIYNEQFF.

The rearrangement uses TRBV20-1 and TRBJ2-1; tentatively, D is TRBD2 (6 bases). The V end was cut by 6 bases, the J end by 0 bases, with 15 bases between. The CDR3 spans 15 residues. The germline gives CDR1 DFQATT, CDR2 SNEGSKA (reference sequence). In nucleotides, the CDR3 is TGCAGTGCCCGGGGGTTAGGCCGCTCCTACAATGAGCAGTTCTTC. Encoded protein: CSARGLGRSYNEQFF.

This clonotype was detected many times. CDR3 sequence: CASSWGGNEKLFF. The CDR3 DNA follows: TGCGCCAGCAGCTGGGGGGGGAATGAAAAACTGTTTTTT. This chain links TRBV5-1 with TRBJ1-4; maybe TRBD1 (5 bases). Germline assignment: CDR1 SGHRS and CDR2 YFSETQ. The CDR3 runs to 13 residues. Trimming removed 3 bases from V and 5 bases from J, with 8 bases in between. Full variable domain (outside the CDR3, taken from reference TRBV5-1 and TRBJ1-4): KAGVTQTPRYLIKTRGQQVTLSCSPISGHRSVSWYQQTPGQGLQFLFEYFSETQRNKGNFPGRFSGRQFSNSRSEMNVSTLELGDSALYLCASSWGGNEKLFFGSGTQLSVL.

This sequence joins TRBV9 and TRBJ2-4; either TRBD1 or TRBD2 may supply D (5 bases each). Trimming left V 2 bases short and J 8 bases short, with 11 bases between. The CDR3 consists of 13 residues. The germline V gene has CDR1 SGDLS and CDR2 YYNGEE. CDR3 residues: CASSVGTEHIQYF. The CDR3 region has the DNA TGTGCCAGCAGCGTGGGGACCGAGCACATTCAGTACTTC. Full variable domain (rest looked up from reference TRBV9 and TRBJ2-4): DSGVTQTPKHLITATGQRVTLRCSPRSGDLSVYWYQQSLDQGLQFLIQYYNGEERAKGNILERFSAQQFPDLHSELNLSSLELGDSALYFCASSVGTEHIQYFGAGTRLSVL.

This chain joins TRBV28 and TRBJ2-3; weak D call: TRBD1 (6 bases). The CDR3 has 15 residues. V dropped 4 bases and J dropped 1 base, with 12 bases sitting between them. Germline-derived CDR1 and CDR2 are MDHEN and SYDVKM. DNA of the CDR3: TGTGCCAGCAGTTCCCCGGGACAAGGCACAGATACGCAGTATTTT. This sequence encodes CASSSPGQGTDTQYF.

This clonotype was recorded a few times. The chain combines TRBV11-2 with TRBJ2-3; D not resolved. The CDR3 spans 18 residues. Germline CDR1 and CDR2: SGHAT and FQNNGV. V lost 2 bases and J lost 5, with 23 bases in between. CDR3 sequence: CASSLIFGPVSGKDTQYF. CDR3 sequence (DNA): TGTGCCAGCAGCTTAATCTTCGGGCCTGTATCAGGAAAAGATACGCAGTATTTT.

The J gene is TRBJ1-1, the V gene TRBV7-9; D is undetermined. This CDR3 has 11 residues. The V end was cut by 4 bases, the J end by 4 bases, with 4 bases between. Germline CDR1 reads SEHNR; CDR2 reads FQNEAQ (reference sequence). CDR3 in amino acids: CASSWVTEAFF. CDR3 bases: TGTGCCAGCAGCTGGGTCACTGAAGCTTTCTTT.